The source of this T cell receptor beta chain is a study of early T cells in non-severe SARS-CoV-2 infection. The overall study: Sequenced material consisted of bulk RNA (from unsorted whole blood), and chains were unpaired.

V shed 10 bases and J shed 6 bases, with 16 bases lying between them. This CDR3 contains 14 residues. Findings and caveats of the study: A preference for anti-spike CD8 responses marked VDJdb matching, which missed private and CD4 specificities.

Points on this clonotype: Its target is not known.

The TCR library protocol was used to attach unique molecular identifiers. These identifiers were attached to individual cDNA molecules. Via MiXCR, TCRdb re-called the 5' RACE reads, giving one row per CDR3 protein. The table lists approximately 39,000 distinct CDR3 sequences, 9.9% of them singletons. Specimen: whole blood. The chain combines TRBV12-3 or TRBV12-4 with TRBJ1-6; a weak D match, TRBD1 (6 bases). The receptor was derived from an adult who was a healthcare worker with PCR-confirmed SARS-CoV-2 infection or an uninfected control (not recorded which). CDR3 sequence reads: CATCPQGGNSPLHF. The CDR3 DNA reads TGTGCCACCTGCCCCCAAGGGGGTAATTCACCCCTCCACTTT.